This entry features one TCR beta chain sequence. The data derive from a study of blood T cell repertoires in COVID-19. Some clones are missing from TCRdb's copy, which holds only in-frame ones; the method was immunoSEQ multiplex PCR. The data contain 150,000 to 180,000 clones, about 86% of them seen just once; the ten biggest clones take up roughly 29%. The specimen sequenced was peripheral blood. The clonotype was recovered from a woman aged 60-75 years with acute or convalescent COVID-19.

CDR3 residues: CASSQDGRVAFF. The CDR3 DNA reads as TGTGCCAGCAGCCAAGATGGCAGGGTAGCTTTCTTT. The chain uses TRBV14 and TRBJ1-1, with D possibly matching TRBD1 (5 bases). Trimming removed 0 bases at V and 10 bases at J, with 9 bases between. CDR1 and CDR2 from the germline V gene are SGHDN and FVKESK. The length of the CDR3 is 12 residues.